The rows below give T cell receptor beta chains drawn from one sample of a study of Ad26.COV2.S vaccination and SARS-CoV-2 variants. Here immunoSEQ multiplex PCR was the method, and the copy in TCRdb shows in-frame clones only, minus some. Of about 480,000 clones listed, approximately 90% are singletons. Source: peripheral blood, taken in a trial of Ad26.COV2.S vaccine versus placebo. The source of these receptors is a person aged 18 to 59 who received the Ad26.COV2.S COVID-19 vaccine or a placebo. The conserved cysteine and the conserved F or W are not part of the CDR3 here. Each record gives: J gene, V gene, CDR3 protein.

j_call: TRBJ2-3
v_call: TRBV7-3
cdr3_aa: ASSPLAGAGTDTQY

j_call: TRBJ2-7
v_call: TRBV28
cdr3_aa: ASSFRNEQY

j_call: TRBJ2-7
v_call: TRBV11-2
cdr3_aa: ASSLTGGDEQY

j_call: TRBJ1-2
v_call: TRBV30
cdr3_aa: AWSHNRGAMRGYT

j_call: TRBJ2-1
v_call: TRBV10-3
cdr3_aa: AISESPLANEQF

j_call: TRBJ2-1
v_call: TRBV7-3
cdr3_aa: ASSSGTSGRGEQF

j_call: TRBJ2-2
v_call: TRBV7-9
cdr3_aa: ASSARPGEDSGELF

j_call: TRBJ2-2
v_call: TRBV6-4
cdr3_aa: ASTRLAGGSNTGELF

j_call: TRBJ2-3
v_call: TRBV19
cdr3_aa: ASTPRQGDPYTQY

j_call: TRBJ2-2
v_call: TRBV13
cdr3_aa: ASSLNGANTGELF

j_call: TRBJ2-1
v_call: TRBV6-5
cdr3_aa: ASSLAGGAYNEQF

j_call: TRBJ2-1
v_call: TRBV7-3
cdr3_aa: ASSLTASGRFNEQF

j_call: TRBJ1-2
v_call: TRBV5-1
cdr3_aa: ASSLGGDSFNYGYT

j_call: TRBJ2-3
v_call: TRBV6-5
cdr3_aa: ASPLGDTQY

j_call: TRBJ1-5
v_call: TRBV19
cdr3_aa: ASIGWGIGGGNQPQH

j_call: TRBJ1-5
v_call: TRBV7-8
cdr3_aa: ASSFSVAPGSSNQPQH

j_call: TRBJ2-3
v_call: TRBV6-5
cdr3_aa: ASSPSTDTQY

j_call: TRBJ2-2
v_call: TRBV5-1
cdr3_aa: ASSLVGRLSNTGELF

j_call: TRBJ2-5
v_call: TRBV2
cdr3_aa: ASSAPAATLGGWLETQY

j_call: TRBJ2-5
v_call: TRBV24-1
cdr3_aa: ATSDFSRVGEQTQY

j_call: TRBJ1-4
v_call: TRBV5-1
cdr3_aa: ASSSGQGSRKLF

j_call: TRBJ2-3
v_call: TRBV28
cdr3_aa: ASSLHLAAGTDTQY

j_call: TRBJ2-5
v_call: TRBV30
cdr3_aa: AWSVSGGVKTQY

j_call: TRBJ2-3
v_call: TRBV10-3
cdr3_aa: AISDLAGRTDTQY

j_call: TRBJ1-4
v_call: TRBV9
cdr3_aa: ASSRDGSNEKLF